Listed below are T cell receptor beta chains from one sample, sequenced in a study of response to subunit inactivated influenza vaccine. TCRdb reprocessed the RT-PCR reads with MiXCR, giving one entry per CDR3 protein. This table holds hundreds of thousands of distinct CDR3 sequences, 14% found once. The sample here was PBMCs from blood, taken about 14 days before vaccination. The receptors derive from a man aged 50-60 years who received an inactivated influenza vaccine. CDR3s include the opening cysteine and the closing phenylalanine or tryptophan. Each record gives: J gene, V gene, D gene, CDR3 protein. The D gene is left open where the match is weak.

TRBJ2-3 | TRBV11-2 | NA | CASSLRGVLGTDTQYF
TRBJ1-1 | TRBV9 | NA | CASGGRDSNTEAFF
TRBJ1-4 | TRBV20-1 | NA | CSARARENEKLFF
TRBJ1-4 | TRBV6-2/TRBV6-3 | NA | CASGSEKLFF
TRBJ1-2 | TRBV29-1 | TRBD1 | CSVWDRTIYGYTF
TRBJ2-4 | TRBV6-1 | NA | CASSPVRVKNIQYF
TRBJ2-5 | TRBV6-5 | NA | CASSYTSTPKETQYF
TRBJ1-1 | TRBV5-1 | NA | CASSEAGTVILMNTEAFF
TRBJ2-3 | TRBV6-1 | NA | CATGPTDTQYF
TRBJ2-2 | TRBV18 | NA | CASSPQPGSNGELFF
TRBJ1-1 | TRBV5-1 | NA | CASTPGDTFGTEAFF
TRBJ2-3 | TRBV20-1 | NA | CSASRSQGQDTQYF
TRBJ2-7 | TRBV5-1 | TRBD1 | CASSLGGTGRYEQYF
TRBJ2-7 | TRBV12-3/TRBV12-4 | TRBD2 | CASQTSGSYEQYF
TRBJ2-5 | TRBV7-9 | NA | CASSLDAVETQYF
TRBJ2-5 | TRBV4-1 | TRBD2 | CASSQDPSGGAGETQYF
TRBJ2-3 | TRBV27 | TRBD2 | CASSLSPSGGTDTQYF
TRBJ2-7 | TRBV5-1 | NA | CASSLEGFSYEQYF
TRBJ2-7 | TRBV2 | TRBD2 | CASQRGYEQYF
TRBJ2-2 | TRBV29-1 | TRBD2 | CSVGLADVNTGELFF
TRBJ2-2 | TRBV6-6 | NA | CASSSGPWELFF
TRBJ1-4 | TRBV7-8 | NA | CASSLDTLGKLFF
TRBJ1-1 | TRBV7-2 | NA | CASSLALGTEAFF
TRBJ2-5 | TRBV10-3 | NA | CAISGGGKETQYF
TRBJ2-7 | TRBV7-2 | NA | CASSLGTYSSYEQYF
TRBJ2-7 | TRBV20-1 | NA | CSAETGIYEQYF
TRBJ1-3 | TRBV9 | TRBD1 | CASSATGTVPSGNTIYF
TRBJ2-2 | TRBV28 | NA | CASTPRARIMTGELFF
TRBJ2-7 | TRBV20-1 | TRBD1 | CSCRPRPIYQQGALVYEQYF
TRBJ2-3 | TRBV20-1 | TRBD2 | CRVSGSPDTQYF
TRBJ2-7 | TRBV7-9 | NA | CASSLGPLGAYEQYF
TRBJ2-2 | TRBV29-1 | TRBD1 | CSVDRGQRGGELFF
TRBJ2-2 | TRBV12-3/TRBV12-4 | NA | CASSFGQHGELFF
TRBJ1-1 | TRBV4-1 | TRBD1 | CASSRGTGVFTAFF
TRBJ2-5 | TRBV20-1 | NA | CSARRGGRSQETQYF
TRBJ2-5 | TRBV6-6 | TRBD2 | CASTSGSKTQYF
TRBJ2-1 | TRBV5-6 | NA | CASIQGTYNEQFF
TRBJ2-1 | TRBV27 | TRBD2 | CASSFVGLAYNEQFF
TRBJ2-4 | TRBV6-2/TRBV6-3 | NA | CASVRDNLAKNIQYF
TRBJ1-5 | TRBV6-1 | TRBD1 | CASKRGTDNQPQHF
TRBJ2-2 | TRBV7-9 | NA | CASSLDSRNTGELFF
TRBJ1-2 | TRBV14 | TRBD1 | CASSQALGQSENYGYTF